This entry lists 10 T cell receptor beta chains sequenced from one sample in a study of blood T cell repertoires in COVID-19. Sequenced by immunoSEQ multiplex PCR; TCRdb stores in-frame clones only, minus some. The sample consists of fewer than 200,000 clones, approximately 82% of them appearing once. Sequenced material: PBMCs or T cells enriched from blood (not recorded which). The receptors here all came from a woman in her sixties with acute COVID-19.

The chain carries TRBV7-9 and TRBJ1-6; 8 nucleotides agree with TRBD1. The CDR3 consists of 15 residues. V shed 5 bases and J 10 bases; nucleotides not matched to a gene: 10. Germline V gene lookup returns CDR1 SEHNR and CDR2 FQNEAQ (reference sequence). The CDR3 here is CASSVGTGIKSPLHF. In nucleotides, the CDR3 is TGTGCCAGCAGCGTCGGGACAGGAATTAAGTCACCCCTCCACTTT.

The J gene is TRBJ1-5, the V gene TRBV5-1; possible D gene TRBD1, 6 bases. Between the trimmed V and J ends, which lost 4 bases and 6 bases, there was a span of 11 bases. Germline CDR1 is SGHRS and CDR2 is YFSETQ. This CDR3 is 13 amino acids long. The CDR3 protein is CASSTQTGQPQHF. Written as DNA, the CDR3 is TGCGCCAGCAGCACGCAGACAGGTCAGCCCCAGCATTTT.

At least ten counts were recorded for this clone. This chain connects TRBV7-9 to TRBJ1-3; TRBD1 aligns across 8 bases. The germline CDR1 and CDR2 sequences are SEHNR and FQNEAQ (reference sequence). With V trimmed by 6 bases and J by 4 bases, 8 bases remained unmatched. There are 15 residues in the CDR3. The CDR3 here is CASSLQGVEGNTIYF. DNA for the CDR3: TGTGCCAGCAGTTTACAGGGGGTTGAAGGAAACACCATATATTTT.

The gene calls are TRBV4-3 and TRBJ2-1, with 9 bases matching TRBD1. The CDR3 consists of 15 residues. Looked up from germline, CDR1 is LGHNA and CDR2 is YSLEER. Trimming removed 0 bases from V and 6 bases from J; junction bases left unmatched: 3. The CDR3 loop reads CASSQDRDRVNEQFF. CDR3 nucleotide sequence: TGCGCCAGCAGCCAAGACCGGGACAGGGTCAATGAGCAGTTCTTC.

This clone was observed a handful of times. The chain recombines TRBV9 with TRBJ1-3; 8 bases line up with TRBD1. V lost 4 bases to trimming and J lost 4 bases; unmatched junction nucleotides: 7. The CDR3 has 15 amino acids. Germline lookup yields CDR1 SGDLS and CDR2 YYNGEE. The CDR3 DNA sequence: TGTGCCAGCAGCCCTCAGGGGGCGCGGGGAAACACCATATATTTT. Its protein product is CASSPQGARGNTIYF.

This clone was seen only a few times. This sequence joins TRBV9 and TRBJ2-2; D may be TRBD1 (5 bases). CDR3 size: 14 residues. Per the germline V gene, CDR1 is SGDLS and CDR2 is YYNGEE. Deletions cut 3 bases from V and 1 base from J, with 7 bases between. This chain's CDR3 is CASSEGQNTGELFF. The DNA for the CDR3 is TGTGCCAGCAGCGAAGGACAGAACACCGGGGAGCTGTTTTTT.

The V gene is TRBV7-9, the J gene TRBJ1-5; D not resolved. The CDR3 is 15 residues long. The germline V and J ends were trimmed by 1 base and 6 bases, with 13 bases remaining between them. The germline V gene has CDR1 SEHNR and CDR2 FQNEAQ (reference sequence). CDR3 bases: TGTGCCAGCAGCTTAGGGACCCGGGATGGTCAGCCCCAGCATTTT. This codes for CASSLGTRDGQPQHF. Using reference TRBV7-9 and TRBJ1-5 for the parts outside the CDR3, the full variable domain is DTGVSQNPRHKITKRGQNVTFRCDPISEHNRLYWYRQTLGQGPEFLTYFQNEAQLEKSRLLSDRFSAERPKGSFSTLEIQRTEQGDSAMYLCASSLGTRDGQPQHFGDGTRLSIL.

This clone was picked up a small number of times. The CDR3 bases are TGTGCCAGTCGACTCCCGAGCTCCTACAATGAGCAGTTCTTC. This codes for CASRLPSSYNEQFF. The rearrangement joins TRBV2 to TRBJ2-1; D is unclear. The germline V gene encodes CDR1 SNHLY and CDR2 FYNNEI. The V end was cut by 9 bases, the J end by 0 bases, with 12 bases between. The CDR3 runs 14 residues.

This clone was detected only a few times. The chain is built from TRBV2 and TRBJ1-1; no reliable D call. The CDR3 spans 11 residues. The germline V and J ends were trimmed by 8 bases and 2 bases, with 6 bases remaining between them. The germline CDR1 and CDR2 sequences are SNHLY and FYNNEI. Here the CDR3 DNA reads TGTGCCAGCGCGATCAACACTGAAGCTTTCTTT. Translation: CASAINTEAFF.

V gene TRBV5-4 combines with J gene TRBJ1-3; D not resolved. The CDR3 has 15 amino acids. V lost 1 base and J 0 bases, leaving 8 bases between the germline ends. Germline CDR1 is SGHNT and CDR2 is YYREEE (reference sequence). Here the CDR3 reads CASSLTSGSGNTIYF. The DNA for the CDR3 is TGTGCCAGCAGCTTGACTTCAGGCTCTGGAAACACCATATATTTT.